The 19 T cell receptor beta chains in this list originate from one sample, sequenced in a study of early T cells in non-severe SARS-CoV-2 infection. From the 5' RACE reads, TCRdb called clonotypes with MiXCR, one entry per CDR3 protein. The sample yields some 30,000 distinct CDR3 sequences, about 2.7% seen once. Sequences were obtained from whole blood. The receptors derive from an adult who was a healthcare worker with PCR-confirmed SARS-CoV-2 infection or an uninfected control (not recorded which).

This clonotype appeared many times. The chain recombines TRBV7-3 with TRBJ2-5; D is undetermined. The germline V and J ends were trimmed by 1 base and 1 base, with 7 bases remaining between them. Germline CDR1 reads SGHTA; CDR2 reads FQGTGA. The CDR3 is 14 amino acids. The CDR3 region has the DNA TGTGCCAGCAGCTTAAATATGGTCCAAGAGACCCAGTACTTC. This gives the protein CASSLNMVQETQYF.

This clonotype was seen many times. V gene TRBV12-5 combines with J gene TRBJ1-4; D gene ambiguous. V lost 7 bases to trimming and J lost 7 bases, with 16 bases between them. The length of the CDR3 is 14 residues. Germline loops: CDR1 LGHNT, CDR2 FRNRAP. CDR3 sequence reads: CASAHADEGEKLFF. CDR3 DNA sequence: TGTGCTAGTGCACACGCGGACGAGGGTGAAAAACTGTTTTTT.

This clonotype has at least ten counts. The genes are TRBV2 and TRBJ2-6; D gene unclear. Germline V gene sequence: CDR1 SNHLY, CDR2 FYNNEI. This CDR3 has 15 amino acids. Deletions cut 4 bases from V and 4 bases from J, with 11 bases between. The CDR3: CASSVEWTGANVLTF. CDR3 nucleotide sequence: TGTGCCAGCAGTGTAGAGTGGACCGGGGCCAACGTCCTGACTTTC.

This clonotype was observed at least ten times. The rearrangement uses TRBV4-1 and TRBJ1-2; 7 bases line up with TRBD1. CDR1 and CDR2 from the germline V gene are MGHRA and YSYEKL. The CDR3 sequence is 15 residues long. V gave up 3 bases and J gave up 7 bases; unmatched junction bases: 11. CDR3 DNA: TGCGCCAGCAGCCATCCTAGGACAGGTTCTGGTGGCTACACCTTC. Translating it yields CASSHPRTGSGGYTF.

This clonotype was detected ten times or more. The DNA for the CDR3 is TGTGCCAGCACCGCAGGGTTAGGTTCACCCCTCCACTTT. This sequence encodes CASTAGLGSPLHF. The chain carries TRBV12-3 or TRBV12-4 and TRBJ1-6, with D possibly being TRBD1 (5 bases). V was cut by 7 bases and J by 9 bases, with 13 bases left in between. The CDR3 covers 13 residues.

This clonotype was recorded many times. The genes are TRBV7-3 and TRBJ1-1; D might be TRBD1 (5 bases). The length of the CDR3 is 15 residues. The germline CDR1 and CDR2 sequences are SGHTA and FQGTGA. Trimming pared 4 bases from V and 7 bases from J, leaving 19 bases between. This chain's CDR3 is CASSSTEEGRNEAFF. DNA for the CDR3: TGTGCCAGCAGCTCCACGGAGGAGGGACGGAATGAAGCTTTCTTT. The full variable domain, with the rest looked up from reference TRBV7-3 and TRBJ1-1, is GAGVSQTPSNKVTEKGKYVELRCDPISGHTALYWYRQSLGQGPEFLIYFQGTGAADDSGLPNDRFFAVRPEGSVSTLKIQRTERGDSAVYLCASSSTEEGRNEAFFGQGTRLTVV.

This clonotype was picked up many times. J is TRBJ2-2 and V is TRBV5-4; no reliable D call. Looked up from germline, CDR1 is SGHNT and CDR2 is YYREEE (reference sequence). The germline V and J ends were trimmed by 0 bases and 0 bases, with 6 bases remaining between them. This CDR3 comprises 15 residues. The CDR3 spells CASSLVYPNTGELFF. CDR3 DNA sequence: TGTGCCAGCAGCTTGGTTTACCCGAACACCGGGGAGCTGTTTTTT.

There are many counts of this clonotype. The chain combines TRBV5-1 with TRBJ1-2; TRBD1 matches 7 bases. CDR3 length equals 13 residues. Per the germline V gene, CDR1 is SGHRS and CDR2 is YFSETQ. With V trimmed by 4 bases and J by 2 bases, 2 bases remained unmatched. As DNA, the CDR3 is TGCGCCAGCAGCCCACAGGGGAACTATGGCTACACCTTC. Amino acid sequence: CASSPQGNYGYTF.

This clonotype was seen many times. This chain joins TRBV2 and TRBJ1-5; D possibly corresponds to TRBD1 (6 bases). The germline gives CDR1 SNHLY, CDR2 FYNNEI. The V end lost 6 bases, the J end lost 1 base, and 13 bases lay between the germline ends. The CDR3 extends over 15 amino acids. The CDR3 is CASRKGGASNQPQHF. In DNA, the CDR3 is TGTGCCAGCAGGAAGGGGGGCGCGAGCAATCAGCCCCAGCATTTT.

The table lists this clonotype with many counts. The chain uses TRBV19 and TRBJ1-5; a possible D gene is TRBD1 (6 bases). V was clipped by 7 bases and J by 0 bases, with 22 bases between them. The CDR3 has 18 residues. Germline V CDR1 and CDR2: LNHDA, SQIVND (reference sequence). For the CDR3, the DNA is TGTGCCAGTACCTCACAGGGCGCCGGAGGATATAGCAATCAGCCCCAGCATTTT. Its protein is CASTSQGAGGYSNQPQHF.

Ten or more counts support this clonotype. The chain employs TRBV30 and TRBJ2-3; 9 positions match TRBD2. The CDR3 contains 13 residues. V dropped 5 bases and J dropped 5; count of bases not matched to a gene: 5. The germline gives CDR1 GTSNPN, CDR2 SVGIG (reference sequence). CDR3 DNA: TGTGCCTGGGGCGGGGGGGCCTTAGATACGCAGTATTTT. Its translation: CAWGGGALDTQYF.

This clonotype was detected many times. The chain employs TRBV19 and TRBJ2-4, with D hard to call. The germline V gene has CDR1 LNHDA and CDR2 SQIVND (reference sequence). V was clipped by 0 bases and J by 0 bases, with 9 bases between them. The CDR3 consists of 16 residues. The CDR3 is CASSIDGLVAKNIQYF. The CDR3 region has the DNA TGTGCCAGTAGTATAGACGGGTTAGTAGCCAAAAACATTCAGTACTTC.

This clonotype was recorded at least ten times. The CDR3 DNA follows: TGTGCCAGCTTGGGGGGCCTGGAAAACATTCAGTACTTC. As protein: CASLGGLENIQYF. The rearrangement links TRBV7-8 to TRBJ2-4; the D call may be TRBD1 or TRBD2 (6 bases each). CDR3 length: 13 residues. V lost 8 bases and J 5 bases, leaving 13 bases between the germline ends. Germline CDR1 SGHVS, CDR2 FQNEAQ.

This clonotype was recorded many times. The chain links TRBV9 to TRBJ1-2; D is possibly TRBD1 (6 bases). This CDR3 has 14 amino acids. V lost 0 bases, J lost 2 bases, and 8 bases lay in between. CDR1 is SGDLS, CDR2 YYNGEE, per germline. The chain's CDR3 is CASSVAGGNYGYTF. Here the CDR3 DNA reads TGTGCCAGCAGCGTAGCCGGGGGCAACTATGGCTACACCTTC.

This clonotype was counted many times. The chain joins TRBV11-3 to TRBJ2-1, with TRBD1 matching 7 bases. The length of the CDR3 is 15 residues. CDR1 and CDR2 from the germline V gene are SGHNT and YENEEA. V gave up 4 bases and J gave up 4 bases; unmatched junction bases: 7. This CDR3 is CASSSNRDSYNEQFF. CDR3 in DNA: TGTGCCAGCAGCTCTAATCGGGACAGTTACAATGAGCAGTTCTTC.

This clonotype has a count of ten or more. V is TRBV6-6 and J is TRBJ2-7; D is uncertain. The CDR3 is 12 residues long. Germline lookup yields CDR1 MNHNY and CDR2 SVGAGI (reference sequence). The V gene lost 6 bases and the J gene lost 4 bases, with 10 bases spanning the gap. The CDR3 protein is CASSPVGYEQYV. CDR3 sequence (DNA): TGTGCCAGCAGCCCCGTGGGGTACGAGCAGTACGTC.

This clonotype was seen at least ten times. The V gene is TRBV30, the J gene TRBJ1-5; D is unclear. The CDR3 spans 12 residues. From germline, CDR1 is GTSNPN and CDR2 SVGIG (reference sequence). The V and J ends lost 2 bases and 7 bases respectively, with 9 bases between them. CDR3 in DNA: TGTGCCTGGAGTACCCTCGGCCAGCCCCAGCATTTT. It codes for CAWSTLGQPQHF.

There are a few counts of this clonotype. The chain combines TRBV12-3 or TRBV12-4 with TRBJ2-4; a possible D gene is TRBD1 (6 bases). Trimming took off 5 bases at V and 1 base at J, with 15 bases between the two ends. This CDR3 is 16 amino acids long. CDR3 residues: CASSPSRTVAKNIQYF. In DNA form, the CDR3 reads TGTGCCAGCAGTCCTAGTCGGACAGTGGCCAAAAACATTCAGTACTTC.

This clonotype was picked up many times. V gene TRBV20-1 combines with J gene TRBJ1-1, with D uncertain. Per the germline V gene, CDR1 is DFQATT and CDR2 is SNEGSKA (reference sequence). Trimming removed 5 bases from V and 3 bases from J, with 13 bases in between. This CDR3 contains 13 residues. In DNA, the CDR3 is TGCAGTGCTCGCCAAAGCATAGACACTGAAGCTTTCTTT. It is translated as CSARQSIDTEAFF.